The sequence of this T cell receptor (beta chain) was determined in a study of T cell responses to AZD1222 COVID-19 vaccine. As regards this clone: As yet, its antigen is unknown.

The germline gives CDR1 SGHTA, CDR2 FQGNSA. CDR3 length equals 15 residues. Trimming took 1 base from V and 6 from J; bases not matched to a gene: 7. Study-wide results and caveats: Among AZD1222 vaccinees, only 5 or 6 were seropositive at baseline. No repertoire was sampled before or during the peak T cell response, only after it. Donors were mostly white British, more females; clonal diversity possibly underestimated.

Using immunoSEQ multiplex PCR, the repertoire was profiled, and TCRdb retains in-frame clones only, with some absent. The table has 90,000 to 110,000 clones, about 89% seen once. The chain couples TRBV7-2 to TRBJ2-5, with TRBD1 matching 8 bases. The material was peripheral blood, obtained on day 0 of AZD1222 vaccination. This clonotype originated in an adult in good health. CDR3 DNA: TGTGCCAGCAGCTTAGTATGGACAGGGATGCAGACCCAGTACTTC. The encoded protein is CASSLVWTGMQTQYF.